This T cell receptor (beta chain) was identified in a study of shared clonotypes between healthy human individuals (dated by TCRdb to the early 2020s). A note on the overall study: Three men and a couple of women, aged 18 to 49 years, made up the cohort. Per donor, three plates each were used for CD4 naive and CD4 memory, two for CD8 naive, and one for CD8 memory. To estimate repertoire size and how much clonotypes are shared between individuals, the study performed deep sequencing of blood TCR repertoires from roughly five healthy adults. Libraries were prepared and TCR repertoires were sequenced by different laboratories using diverse techniques, in order to increase sequencing depth and limit assay-specific biases. Between about 0.85 and 9.5 billion PBMCs per donor were obtained by leukapheresis. General conclusions and limits of the study: Sampling was restricted to blood, and TCR repertoires in tissues likely differ from the TCR repertoires found in blood. Pairwise subsampling led to the expectation that sequencing depth would affect the degree of clonotype sharing among donors. Estimated clonotype richness was generally larger for naive than for memory subsets. Across a handful of donors, approximately 5% of naive CD4, approximately 3.5% of naive CD8, roughly 2.2% of memory CD4, and approximately 0.4% of memory CD8 clonotypes were shared. Even with the large sequencing depth, rarefaction of the sorted-subset datasets indicated that sequencing was incomplete. Compared with non-shared clonotypes, the clonotypes found in all four sorted-subset donors had higher generation probabilities. Because the study included a small number of donors, the genetic and exposure-history diversity represented was limited.

Using the deep immunoSEQ assay, multiplex PCR amplified TCR CDR3 regions from genomic DNA. For each cell subset, the extracted genomic DNA was distributed evenly across all wells of several immunoSEQ 96-well plates, and each plate served as one replicate. Each replicate PCR for sorted subsets received about 0.2 ug genomic DNA, equal to roughly 30,000 T cell genomes. Purified libraries were quantified with a Qubit 3.0 fluorometer, sized on a Bioanalyzer 2100, and re-quantified with the KAPA Library Quantification kit. Every immunoSEQ 96-well plate was sequenced on a dedicated single-read 150-cycle Illumina NextSeq 550 flow cell. From the authors' description of their analysis: The immunoSEQ output contained only junctional sequences without quality scores, so filtering could not match that applied to full-length reads. Sequences were annotated with PyIR, a Python wrapper for IgBLAST v1.9, and V/J genes and CDR3 were assigned using IMGT germline references. Reads were filtered out if the reads had weak V/J assignments (E-value above 1e-6), no CDR3, stop codons, out-of-frame junctions, or ambiguous translated residues. A V3J clonotype was defined by an identical inferred V gene, J gene, and CDR3 amino acid sequence. Percentage overlap between repertoires was calculated by dividing the number of shared unique clonotypes by the size of the smaller repertoire. Repertoire richness was assessed with RTK rarefaction, the Chao1 estimator, and Recon v2.1 estimates of unobserved clonotypes. OLGA was used to compute generation probabilities for all TCRbeta clonotypes that the gDNA method yielded from a handful of donors. In TCRdb, the immuneACCESS table is reduced to in-frame sequences with V and J assigned. These tables do not hold every clone; where another copy was compared, an unresolved V gene accounts for under half, and the others remain unexplained. V and J calls plus clone size are reproduced from that table; the DNA served to infer D and trimming. The sample table shows some 1 million clones, and approximately 72% are seen once. About 1.5% of the sample comes from the top ten.

Healthy HIV-negative adults with no recently reported acute infections or vaccinations were included as donors. All donors were Caucasian adults living in Nashville, Tennessee, USA. CD4+ T cells were enriched by magnetic negative selection; naive cells were then positively selected on CD45RA, and the negative fraction formed the memory subset. Blood was obtained by leukapheresis, after which PBMCs were separated by Ficoll-Histopaque density gradient centrifugation and cryopreserved in liquid nitrogen vapor phase. Analytical flow cytometry was used to check the purity and quantity of each magnetically sorted T cell population. Genomic DNA was isolated from every sorted fraction and measured by UV absorbance on a Nanodrop 2000c. V loses 5 bases, J loses 4 bases, and the germline ends lie 12 bases apart. The CDR1 and CDR2 encoded by the germline V gene are MDHEN and SYDVKM. The CDR3 contains 14 residues, cysteine and phenylalanine counted. Just CDR3 DNA is preserved here, 42 bases in frame from base 1.

Comments on this clone: Its antigen is unknown. No much larger clone exists at a distance of one base, and base qualities are not known.

The receptor chain draws on TRBV28 and TRBJ1-5; the D gene assignment is ambiguous. Specimen: memory CD4+ T cells sorted from blood. Read against the paper, the sample's cell subset or site label means: CD45RA-negative fraction. This TCR came from a young man in good health. The nucleotide sequence reads TGTGCCAGCAGTGCTGGGTTATTAAATCAGCCCCAGCATTTT. It encodes CASSAGLLNQPQHF. Beyond the CDR3, the reference TRBV28 and TRBJ1-5 genes provide the residues; the full variable domain reads: DVKVTQSSRYLVKRTGEKVFLECVQDMDHENMFWYRQDPGLGLRLIYFSYDVKMKEKGDIPEGYSVSREKKERFSLILESASTNQTSMYLCASSAGLLNQPQHFGDGTRLSIL.